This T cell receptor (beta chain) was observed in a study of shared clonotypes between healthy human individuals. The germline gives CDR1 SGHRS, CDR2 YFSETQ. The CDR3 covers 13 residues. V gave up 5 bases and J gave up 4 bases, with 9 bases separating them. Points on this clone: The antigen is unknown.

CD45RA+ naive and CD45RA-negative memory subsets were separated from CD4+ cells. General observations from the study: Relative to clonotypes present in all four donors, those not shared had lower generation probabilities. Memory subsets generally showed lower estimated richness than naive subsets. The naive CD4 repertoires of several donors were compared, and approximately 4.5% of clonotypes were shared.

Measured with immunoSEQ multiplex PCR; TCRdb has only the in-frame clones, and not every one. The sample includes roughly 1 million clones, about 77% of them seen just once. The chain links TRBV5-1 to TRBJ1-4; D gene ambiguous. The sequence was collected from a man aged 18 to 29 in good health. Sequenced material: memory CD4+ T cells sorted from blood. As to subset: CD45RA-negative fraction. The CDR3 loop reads CASRGQDNEKLFF. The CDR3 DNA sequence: TGCGCCAGCAGAGGGCAGGATAATGAAAAACTGTTTTTT.